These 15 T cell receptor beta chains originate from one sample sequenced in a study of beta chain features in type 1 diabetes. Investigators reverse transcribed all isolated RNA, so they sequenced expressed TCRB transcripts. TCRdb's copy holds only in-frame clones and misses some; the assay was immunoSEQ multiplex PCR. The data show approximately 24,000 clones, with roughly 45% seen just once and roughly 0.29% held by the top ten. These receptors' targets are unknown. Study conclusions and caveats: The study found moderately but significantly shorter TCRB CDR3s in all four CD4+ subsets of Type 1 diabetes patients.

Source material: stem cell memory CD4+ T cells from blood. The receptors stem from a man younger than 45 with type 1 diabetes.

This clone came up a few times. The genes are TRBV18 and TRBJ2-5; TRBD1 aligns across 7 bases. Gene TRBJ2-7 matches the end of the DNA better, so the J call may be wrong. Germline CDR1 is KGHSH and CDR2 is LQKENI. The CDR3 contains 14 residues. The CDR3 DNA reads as TGTGCCAGCTCCCCGCCCGGGACAGCCTACGAGCAGTACTTC. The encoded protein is CASSPPGTAYEQYF.

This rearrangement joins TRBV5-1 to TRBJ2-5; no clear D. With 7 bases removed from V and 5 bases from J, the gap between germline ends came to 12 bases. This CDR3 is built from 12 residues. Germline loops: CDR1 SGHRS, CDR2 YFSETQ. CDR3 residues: CASSLSFETQYF. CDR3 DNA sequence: TGCGCCAGCTCCCTAAGTTTTGAGACCCAGTACTTC.

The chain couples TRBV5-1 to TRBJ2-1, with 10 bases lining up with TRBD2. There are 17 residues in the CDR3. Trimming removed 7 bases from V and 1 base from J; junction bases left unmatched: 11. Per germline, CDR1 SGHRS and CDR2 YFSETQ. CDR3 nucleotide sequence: TGCGCCAGCGACCCCAGCGGGAGGGCCGGGTCCTACAATGAGCAGTTCTTC. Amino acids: CASDPSGRAGSYNEQFF.

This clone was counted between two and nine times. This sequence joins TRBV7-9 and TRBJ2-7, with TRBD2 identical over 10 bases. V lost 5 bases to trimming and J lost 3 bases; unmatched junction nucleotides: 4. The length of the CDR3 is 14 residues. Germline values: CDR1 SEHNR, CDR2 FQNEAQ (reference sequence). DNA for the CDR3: TGTGCCAGCAGCGTCGCTAGCGGGAGCTACGAGCAGTACTTC. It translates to CASSVASGSYEQYF.

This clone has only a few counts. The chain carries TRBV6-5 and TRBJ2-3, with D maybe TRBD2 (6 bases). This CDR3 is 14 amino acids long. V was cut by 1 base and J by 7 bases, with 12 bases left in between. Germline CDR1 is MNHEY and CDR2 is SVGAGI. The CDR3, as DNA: TGTGCCAGCAGTTACTATGGGGGGAGAAATACGCAGTATTTT. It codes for CASSYYGGRNTQYF.

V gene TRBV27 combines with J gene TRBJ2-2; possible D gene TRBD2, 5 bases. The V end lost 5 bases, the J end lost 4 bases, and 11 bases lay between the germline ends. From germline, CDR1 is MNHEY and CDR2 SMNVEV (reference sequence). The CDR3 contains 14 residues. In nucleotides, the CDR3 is TGTGCCAGCAGTCTCGTTCGGGGCACCGGGGAGCTGTTTTTT. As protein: CASSLVRGTGELFF.

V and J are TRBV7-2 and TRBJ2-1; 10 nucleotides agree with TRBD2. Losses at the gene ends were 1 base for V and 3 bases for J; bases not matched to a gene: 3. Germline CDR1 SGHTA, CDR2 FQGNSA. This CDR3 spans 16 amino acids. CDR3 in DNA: TGTGCCAGCAGCTTAGAGGGGACTAGCGTCTACAATGAGCAGTTCTTC. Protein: CASSLEGTSVYNEQFF.

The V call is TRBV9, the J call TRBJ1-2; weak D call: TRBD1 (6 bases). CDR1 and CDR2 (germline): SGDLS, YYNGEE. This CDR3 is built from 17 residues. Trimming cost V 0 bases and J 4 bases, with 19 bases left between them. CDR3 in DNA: TGTGCCAGCAGCGTAGCTAGAGACAGGAGTAGGTTCTATGGCTACACCTTC. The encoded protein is CASSVARDRSRFYGYTF.

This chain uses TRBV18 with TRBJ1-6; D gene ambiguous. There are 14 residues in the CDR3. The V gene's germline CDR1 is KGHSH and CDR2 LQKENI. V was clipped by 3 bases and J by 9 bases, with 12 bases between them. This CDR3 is CASSPDPRGSPLHF. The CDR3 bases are TGTGCCAGCTCACCCGATCCTCGGGGTTCACCCCTCCACTTT.

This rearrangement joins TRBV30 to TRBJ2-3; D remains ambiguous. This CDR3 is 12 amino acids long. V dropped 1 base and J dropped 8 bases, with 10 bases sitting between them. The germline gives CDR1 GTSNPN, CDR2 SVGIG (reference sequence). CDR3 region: CAWSDYLGTQYF. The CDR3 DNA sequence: TGTGCCTGGAGTGACTACTTGGGTACGCAGTATTTT.

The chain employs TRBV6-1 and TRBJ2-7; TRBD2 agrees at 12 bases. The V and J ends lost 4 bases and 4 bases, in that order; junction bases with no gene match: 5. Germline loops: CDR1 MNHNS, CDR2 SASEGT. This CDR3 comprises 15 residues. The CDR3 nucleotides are TGTGCCAGCAGTGTCCTAGCGGGGGGGCTGTACGAGCAGTACTTC. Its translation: CASSVLAGGLYEQYF.

The CDR3 DNA follows: TGTGCCAGTAGGCGGACAGGCCCCTACGAGCAGTACTTC. This gives the protein CASRRTGPYEQYF. The V call is TRBV19, the J call TRBJ2-7; the match to TRBD1 covers 7 bases. Losses at the gene ends were 6 bases for V and 2 bases for J; bases not matched to a gene: 4. Germline V gene lookup returns CDR1 LNHDA and CDR2 SQIVND (reference sequence). The CDR3 contains 13 residues. Combining the CDR3 with reference TRBV19 and TRBJ2-7 gives the whole variable domain DGGITQSPKYLFRKEGQNVTLSCEQNLNHDAMYWYRQDPGQGLRLIYYSQIVNDFQKGDIAEGYSVSREKKESFPLTVTSAQKNPTAFYLCASRRTGPYEQYFGPGTRLTVT.

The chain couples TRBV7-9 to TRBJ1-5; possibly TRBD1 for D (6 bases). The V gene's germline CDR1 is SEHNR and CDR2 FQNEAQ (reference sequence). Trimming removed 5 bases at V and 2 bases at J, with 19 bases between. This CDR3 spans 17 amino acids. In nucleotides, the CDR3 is TGTGCCAGCAGCAGGGAGGGGGACGGAAGAGGCAATCAGCCCCAGCATTTT. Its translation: CASSREGDGRGNQPQHF.

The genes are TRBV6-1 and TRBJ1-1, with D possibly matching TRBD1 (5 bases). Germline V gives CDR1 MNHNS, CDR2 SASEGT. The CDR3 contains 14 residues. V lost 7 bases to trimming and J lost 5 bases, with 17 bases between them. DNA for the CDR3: TGTGCCAGCAAGTTTGTGGGGGGGGAAACTGAAGCTTTCTTT. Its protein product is CASKFVGGETEAFF.

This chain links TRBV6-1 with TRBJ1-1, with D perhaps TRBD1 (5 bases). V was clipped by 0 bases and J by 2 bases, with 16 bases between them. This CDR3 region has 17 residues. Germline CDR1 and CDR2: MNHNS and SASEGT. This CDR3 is CASSEAGRGHRNTEAFF. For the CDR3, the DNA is TGTGCCAGCAGTGAAGCCGGACGCGGACATCGAAACACTGAAGCTTTCTTT.